This T cell receptor beta chain stems from a study of cytomegalovirus exposure and HLA in healthy donors. The CDR3 covers 15 residues. Germline-derived CDR1 and CDR2 are MNHEY and SVGAGI. Trimming left V 0 bases short and J 5 bases short, with 13 bases between. The PCR contained 60 Vbeta and 13 Jbeta primers. The repertoire was sequenced with immunoSEQ multiplex PCR; TCRdb's copy has only in-frame clones and lacks some. The data contain about 200,000 clones, about 82% of them singletons. The clonotype originates from a woman between 50 and 59 years old in good health and CMV-seronegative. The sequenced sample was PBMCs. V and J are TRBV6-5 and TRBJ1-1; possible D gene TRBD1, 6 bases. DNA for the CDR3: TGTGCCAGCAGTTACTCGCACAGGGTCGGGACTGAAGCTTTCTTT. The encoded protein is CASSYSHRVGTEAFF.